These T cell receptor beta chains were read from a single sample in a study of human T cells and chemical hapten exposure. TCRdb ran MiXCR on the RACE reads and lists one entry per CDR3 protein. The data contain about 90,000 distinct CDR3 sequences, around 9.9% of them seen just once; the ten biggest clones take up around 1%. The sample here was whole blood, taken in connection with sensitization to the hapten diphenylcyclopropenone (DPC). Receptors originate from a woman aged 25 to 39 with alopecia areata. Some clones in this sample may be carry-over from other donors' samples. Each CDR3 is given with its conserved first and last residue. The order of the fields is clone size, V gene, D gene, J gene, CDR3 protein, CDR3 DNA. A D gene is named only where the DNA matches it firmly. Size values are once, few and many counts, or a class for expanded clones, and some rows have none.

many	TRBV6-4	NA	TRBJ2-3	CASSDSRGDTQYF	TGTGCCAGCAGTGACTCACGTGGCGATACGCAGTATTTT
few	TRBV11-1	TRBD2	TRBJ2-1	CASSRGLAGVGDNEQFF	TGTGCCAGCAGCCGCGGACTAGCGGGAGTTGGGGACAATGAGCAGTTCTTC
many	TRBV29-1	NA	TRBJ2-3	CSVETGGSADTQYF	TGCAGCGTTGAAACCGGAGGGTCGGCAGATACGCAGTATTTT
few	TRBV11-2	NA	TRBJ2-4	CASSLFPALLGKNIQYF	TGTGCCAGCAGCTTATTCCCAGCGCTTCTTGGAAAAAACATTCAGTACTTC
many	TRBV10-3	NA	TRBJ2-5	CAISELAGKETQYF	TGTGCCATCAGTGAACTAGCAGGGAAAGAGACCCAGTACTTC
many	TRBV27	NA	TRBJ1-1	CASSSPSLGNTEAFF	TGTGCCAGCAGTTCCCCTAGCCTGGGGAACACTGAAGCTTTCTTT
many	TRBV29-1	NA	TRBJ1-1	CSVLWGIGTEAFF	TGCAGCGTTCTGTGGGGCATCGGGACTGAAGCTTTCTTT
NA	TRBV5-1	NA	TRBJ1-1	CASSLVDTPNTEAFF	TGCGCCAGCAGCTTGGTCGATACACCGAACACTGAAGCTTTCTTT
many	TRBV4-2	TRBD2	TRBJ2-3	CASSQDLAGGTDTQYF	TGTGCCAGCAGCCAAGATCTAGCGGGGGGCACAGATACGCAGTATTTT
many	TRBV11-2	NA	TRBJ2-3	CASSSPRGNTDTQYF	TGTGCCAGCAGCTCCCCCCGCGGGAACACAGATACGCAGTATTTT
few	TRBV28	TRBD2	TRBJ2-1	CASSLTVAGTNEQFF	TGTGCCAGCAGTTTAACAGTAGCGGGGACAAATGAGCAGTTCTTC
NA	TRBV6-6	TRBD2	TRBJ2-1	CASNLSGGVSYNEQFF	TGTGCCAGCAACCTCAGCGGGGGGGTGAGTTACAATGAGCAGTTCTTC
many	TRBV20-1	NA	TRBJ2-1	CSARGSSMIYNEQFF	TGCAGTGCTAGAGGGTCTAGCATGATCTACAATGAGCAGTTCTTC
few	TRBV6-5	NA	TRBJ2-1	CASSYSGYNEQFF	TGTGCCAGCAGTTACTCTGGGTACAATGAGCAGTTCTTC
NA	TRBV29-1	NA	TRBJ1-3	CSVAGGGNTIYF	TGCAGCGTTGCCGGCGGTGGAAACACCATATATTTT
many	TRBV6-2/TRBV6-3	NA	TRBJ1-2	CASSDPNYGYTF	TGTGCCAGCAGTGACCCCAACTATGGCTACACCTTC
few	TRBV7-6	TRBD2	TRBJ2-1	CASSTPRTSGGANEQFF	TGTGCCAGCAGCACCCCTCGGACTAGCGGGGGGGCCAATGAGCAGTTCTTC
many	TRBV28	TRBD2	TRBJ2-3	CASRGTSLTDTQYF	TGTGCCAGCAGGGGGACTAGTTTAACAGATACGCAGTATTTT
NA	TRBV6-6	TRBD1	TRBJ1-2	CASSQWTGGDGYTF	TGTGCCAGCAGTCAATGGACAGGGGGCGATGGCTACACCTTC
many	TRBV7-9	NA	TRBJ2-5	CASSIRQNQETQYF	TGTGCCAGCAGCATTAGGCAGAATCAAGAGACCCAGTACTTC
many	TRBV20-1	NA	TRBJ1-1	CSARVDGGANTEAFF	TGCAGTGCTAGAGTGGACGGCGGGGCGAACACTGAAGCTTTCTTT
many	TRBV11-2	NA	TRBJ1-2	CASSLSGDGYTF	TGTGCCAGCAGCTTAAGTGGGGATGGCTACACCTTC
NA	TRBV4-2	NA	TRBJ2-5	CASSHPDRQRNYQETQYF	TGTGCCAGCAGCCACCCGGACAGACAACGTAACTACCAAGAGACCCAGTACTTC
few	TRBV10-2	NA	TRBJ2-2	CASSESVSPNTGELFF	TGCGCCAGCAGTGAGTCAGTTAGCCCGAACACCGGGGAGCTGTTTTTT
many	TRBV15	NA	TRBJ1-4	CATSVLGGGEKLFF	TGTGCCACCAGCGTCTTAGGCGGAGGTGAAAAACTGTTTTTT
NA	TRBV6-6	NA	TRBJ1-4	CASSGIGDEKLFF	TGTGCCAGCAGCGGGATAGGAGATGAAAAACTGTTTTTT
many	TRBV14	TRBD1	TRBJ2-7	CASSQDRAYEQYF	TGTGCCAGCAGCCAGGACAGGGCCTACGAGCAGTACTTC
NA	TRBV5-1	TRBD2	TRBJ2-1	CASSLETSNPNEQFF	TGCGCCAGCAGCTTGGAGACTAGCAATCCCAATGAGCAGTTCTTC
NA	TRBV7-2	NA	TRBJ2-3	CASSSGGQRTDTQYF	TGTGCCAGCAGCTCCGGGGGACAGCGGACAGATACGCAGTATTTT
NA	TRBV28	TRBD2	TRBJ2-7	CASSSAGGVPYEQYF	TGTGCCAGCAGTTCCGCCGGGGGGGTTCCCTACGAGCAGTACTTC
many	TRBV7-9	NA	TRBJ2-3	CASSRTPAGTDTQYF	TGTGCCAGCAGCCGCACCCCCGCCGGGACAGATACGCAGTATTTT
many	TRBV29-1	NA	TRBJ2-1	CSVEGLSSYNEQFF	TGCAGCGTTGAGGGTCTAAGCTCCTACAATGAGCAGTTCTTC
many	TRBV6-2/TRBV6-3	TRBD1	TRBJ2-5	CASSSRGETQYF	TGTGCCAGCAGTTCCAGGGGGGAGACCCAGTACTTC
many	TRBV6-1	TRBD1	TRBJ1-4	CASAPGQMNEKLFF	TGTGCCAGTGCTCCGGGACAGATGAATGAAAAACTGTTTTTT
many	TRBV7-3	NA	TRBJ2-6	CASSLRDGSGANVLTF	TGTGCCAGCAGCCTAAGGGACGGCTCTGGGGCCAACGTCCTGACTTTC
many	TRBV27	NA	TRBJ2-3	CASSFAGSTDTQYF	TGTGCCAGCAGTTTCGCGGGGAGCACAGATACGCAGTATTTT
NA	TRBV4-1	TRBD2	TRBJ2-1	CASSQGLAGFKDFYNEQFF	TGCGCCAGCAGCCAAGGACTAGCGGGATTCAAAGATTTCTACAATGAGCAGTTCTTC
many	TRBV12-3/TRBV12-4	NA	TRBJ1-1	CASSPAWGTEAFF	TGTGCCAGCAGTCCGGCCTGGGGCACTGAAGCTTTCTTT
few	TRBV7-2	NA	TRBJ2-1	CASSLSYNEQFF	TGTGCCAGCAGCTTAAGTTACAATGAGCAGTTCTTC
few	TRBV18	NA	TRBJ1-6	CASSPPAGDNSPLHF	TGTGCCAGCTCACCACCGGCGGGGGATAATTCACCCCTCCACTTT
many	TRBV20-1	TRBD2	TRBJ2-1	CSAYLSGNPHEQFF	TGCAGTGCTTACCTTAGCGGGAATCCCCATGAGCAGTTCTTC
once	TRBV10-3	NA	TRBJ1-2	CVITLDRQGYTF	TGTGTCATCACCCTGGACAGACAGGGCTACACCTTC
NA	TRBV7-6	NA	TRBJ2-4	CASSITVIAKNIQYF	TGTGCCAGCAGCATTACCGTGATAGCCAAAAACATTCAGTACTTC
few	TRBV28	NA	TRBJ2-5	CASSLWSRAETQYF	TGTGCCAGCAGTTTATGGTCCAGGGCGGAGACCCAGTACTTC
many	TRBV6-2/TRBV6-3	TRBD1	TRBJ1-5	CASSKLDDRARGQPQHF	TGTGCCAGCAGCAAATTGGACGACAGGGCAAGGGGTCAGCCCCAGCATTTT
many	TRBV15	TRBD1	TRBJ2-7	CATSSWPQGSDEQYF	TGTGCCACCAGCAGTTGGCCACAGGGGTCGGACGAGCAGTACTTC
few	TRBV6-2/TRBV6-3	NA	TRBJ2-7	CASATEPYEQYF	TGTGCCAGCGCCACGGAGCCCTACGAGCAGTACTTC
many	TRBV25-1	NA	TRBJ2-5	CASSEWVGAGETQYF	TGTGCCAGCAGTGAATGGGTGGGCGCCGGAGAGACCCAGTACTTC
NA	TRBV6-5	TRBD1	TRBJ2-3	CASSYSIGTGGLDTQYF	TGTGCCAGCAGTTACTCGATTGGGACAGGGGGTCTGGATACGCAGTATTTT
few	TRBV28	NA	TRBJ2-7	CASSRAYEQYF	TGTGCCAGCAGTCGAGCCTACGAGCAGTACTTC
few	TRBV20-1	TRBD2	TRBJ2-3	CSAYGGLAGGRTDTQYF	TGCAGTGCTTATGGGGGACTAGCGGGAGGCCGCACAGATACGCAGTATTTT
many	TRBV29-1	NA	TRBJ2-1	CSVRQRNEQFF	TGCAGCGTTCGGCAGAGGAATGAGCAGTTCTTC
many	TRBV27	NA	TRBJ1-6	CASSHRDYSPLHF	TGTGCCAGCAGCCATAGGGACTATTCACCCCTCCACTTT
NA	TRBV29-1	NA	TRBJ1-1	CSVDRTNTEAFF	TGCAGCGTTGATCGGACCAACACTGAAGCTTTCTTT
NA	TRBV6-6	TRBD2	TRBJ2-1	CASSSLAGLYNEQFF	TGTGCCAGCAGTTCATTAGCGGGCCTCTACAATGAGCAGTTCTTC
few	TRBV29-1	TRBD1	TRBJ1-2	CSVERGLRYGYTF	TGCAGCGTTGAAAGGGGGCTGAGATATGGCTACACCTTC
few	TRBV29-1	TRBD1	TRBJ1-2	CSVTTGNYGYTF	TGCAGCGTTACGACAGGGAACTATGGCTACACCTTC
few	TRBV20-1	TRBD2	TRBJ2-2	CSARDLLAGVGGELFF	TGCAGTGCTAGAGATCTACTAGCGGGAGTAGGCGGGGAGCTGTTTTTT